This T cell receptor (beta chain) was found in a study of shared clonotypes between healthy human individuals. This CDR3 spans 15 amino acids. The V gene end was trimmed by 0 bases and the J gene end by 2 bases; junction bases not matched to a gene: 3. The germline V gene encodes CDR1 SGHRS and CDR2 YFSETQ. The study ran the assay at deep level. TCRdb keeps only in-frame clones here, not all; method: immunoSEQ multiplex PCR. The sample has roughly 1,500,000 clones; approximately 98.5% are singletons. Points on this clone: Its target is unknown.

The study enrolled healthy HIV-negative adults without recent acute infections or vaccinations as donors. Regarding the study as a whole: Shared clonotypes across all four donors exceeded non-shared ones in generation probability.

Sequenced input: naive CD4+ T cells sorted from blood. The sample's subset: CD45RA+ positively selected. The clonotype originates from a young man in good health. The chain couples TRBV5-1 to TRBJ2-7, with 9 positions matching TRBD2. The CDR3 region is CASSLVAGVPYEQYF. CDR3 nucleotides: TGCGCCAGCAGCTTGGTAGCGGGAGTGCCCTACGAGCAGTACTTC.